Below are 26 T cell receptor beta chains sequenced from a single sample in a study of T-cell reconstitution after alpha-beta-depleted transplantation in children. Unique molecular identifiers tagged the TCRbeta library. One entry per CDR3 protein, called by TCRdb with MiXCR from the PCR reads. Of some 450,000 distinct CDR3 sequences listed, around 46% are singletons. The source material was PBMCs, sampled before TCRalphabeta/CD19-depleted stem cell transplant. These receptors originate from a girl aged 2-10 years with aplastic anemia, due to receive a stem cell transplant.

This chain links TRBV20-1 with TRBJ2-7; 10 positions match TRBD2. The V segment lost 1 base and the J segment 7 bases; nucleotides outside the gene matches: 10. Germline V gene lookup returns CDR1 DFQATT and CDR2 SNEGSKA (reference sequence). This CDR3 is built from 15 residues. In nucleotides, the CDR3 is TGCAGTGCTAGAGTTTCAGCGGGAGGGCCCGGGGAGCAGTACTTC. It translates to CSARVSAGGPGEQYF.

The genes are TRBV29-1 and TRBJ2-7, with TRBD2 matching 8 bases. From germline, CDR1 is SQVTM and CDR2 ANQGSEA. The CDR3 is made up of 15 amino acids. Trimming removed 0 bases from V and 0 bases from J; junction bases left unmatched: 4. CDR3: CSVEDQAGGSYEQYF. The CDR3 DNA reads as TGCAGCGTTGAAGATCAGGCGGGGGGCTCCTACGAGCAGTACTTC.

This clonotype was observed a handful of times. This chain links TRBV20-1 with TRBJ2-5; D might be TRBD2 (6 bases). V gave up 1 base and J gave up 2 bases, with 14 bases separating them. The CDR3 has 15 residues. Per the germline V gene, CDR1 is DFQATT and CDR2 is SNEGSKA (reference sequence). CDR3 sequence reads: CSARVSSAPQETQYF. CDR3 bases: TGCAGTGCTAGAGTGTCTAGCGCCCCGCAAGAGACCCAGTACTTC.

The chain is built from TRBV10-3 and TRBJ1-5; maybe TRBD1 (5 bases). The CDR3 totals 13 residues. V lost 3 bases and J lost 7, with 10 bases in between. CDR1 is ENHRY, CDR2 SYGVKD, per germline. As DNA, the CDR3 is TGTGCCATCAGTGATTCAGGGAAACAGCCCCAGCATTTT. It is translated as CAISDSGKQPQHF.

This chain links TRBV10-3 with TRBJ1-2; 12 bases match TRBD1. CDR1 and CDR2 (germline): ENHRY, SYGVKD. The ends lost 0 bases at V and 8 bases at J; junction bases unmatched: 7. This CDR3 has 16 residues. CDR3 in DNA: TGTGCCATCAGTGAGTCGGGGGGACAGGGGGCGCCGGGCTACACCTTC. This codes for CAISESGGQGAPGYTF.

This sequence joins TRBV2 and TRBJ1-5; D uncertain. Per germline, CDR1 SNHLY and CDR2 FYNNEI. V lost 4 bases, J lost 5 bases, and 9 bases lay in between. The CDR3 runs to 13 residues. CDR3 residues: CASSADGYQPQHF. In nucleotides, the CDR3 is TGTGCCAGCAGTGCGGACGGCTATCAGCCCCAGCATTTT.

The chain links TRBV4-1 to TRBJ2-3; 13 nucleotides match TRBD2. CDR3 length equals 18 residues. Trimming cost V 0 bases and J 5 bases; bases outside gene matches: 8. CDR1 and CDR2 from the germline V gene are MGHRA and YSYEKL. CDR3 nucleotide sequence: TGCGCCAGCAGCCAAGACCCGACTAGCGGGAGGAGGGGAGATACGCAGTATTTT. It encodes CASSQDPTSGRRGDTQYF.

This clonotype was observed at least ten times. The rearrangement links TRBV7-9 to TRBJ1-1, with D perhaps TRBD1 (5 bases). V gave up 1 base and J gave up 7 bases, with 10 bases separating them. Germline-derived CDR1 and CDR2 are SEHNR and FQNEAQ (reference sequence). This CDR3 region has 13 residues. CDR3 protein: CASSLERGVEAFF. As DNA, the CDR3 is TGTGCCAGCAGCTTAGAGCGGGGCGTTGAAGCTTTCTTT. Using reference TRBV7-9 and TRBJ1-1 for the parts outside the CDR3, the full variable domain is DTGVSQNPRHKITKRGQNVTFRCDPISEHNRLYWYRQTLGQGPEFLTYFQNEAQLEKSRLLSDRFSAERPKGSFSTLEIQRTEQGDSAMYLCASSLERGVEAFFGQGTRLTVV.

In nucleotides, the CDR3 is TGTGCCAGCAGCGTAGGGCTAGCGGGGACAGATACGCAGTATTTT. Amino acids: CASSVGLAGTDTQYF. The chain employs TRBV9 and TRBJ2-3; TRBD2 agrees at 9 bases. The ends lost 0 bases at V and 3 bases at J; junction bases unmatched: 2. The CDR3 has 15 residues. Germline CDR1 is SGDLS and CDR2 is YYNGEE.

This clonotype was observed at least ten times. V is TRBV12-3 or TRBV12-4 and J is TRBJ2-1; D perhaps matches TRBD1 (5 bases). Trimming shortened V by 5 bases and J by 6 bases, and 5 bases separated the two germline ends. The CDR3 covers 11 residues. DNA for the CDR3: TGTGCCAGCAGTAGGGGCAATGAGCAGTTCTTC. It translates to CASSRGNEQFF.

The chain uses TRBV12-3 or TRBV12-4 and TRBJ2-1; no firm D call. The V end lost 3 bases, the J end lost 6 bases, and 12 bases lay between the germline ends. CDR3 length equals 14 residues. DNA of the CDR3: TGTGCCAGCAGTTTCCGAGCGCGTGGCAATGAGCAGTTCTTC. Translation: CASSFRARGNEQFF.

The genes are TRBV20-1 and TRBJ2-5, with D possibly TRBD2 on 5 matching bases. The V gene lost 4 bases and the J gene lost 1 base, with 10 bases spanning the gap. The CDR3 is made up of 13 amino acids. Germline CDR1 and CDR2: DFQATT and SNEGSKA (reference sequence). The CDR3 DNA is TGCAGTGCTACCCCGGGGTCCCAAGAGACCCAGTACTTC. As protein: CSATPGSQETQYF.

The chain employs TRBV28 and TRBJ2-7; D is tentatively TRBD1 or TRBD2 (5 bases each). This CDR3 has 14 amino acids. In germline, CDR1 is MDHEN, CDR2 SYDVKM. Trimming shortened V by 6 bases and J by 7 bases, and 19 bases separated the two germline ends. The CDR3 nucleotides are TGTGCCAGCAGCGACCCCGGGACCCTGAGAGAGCAGTACTTC. This encodes CASSDPGTLREQYF.

In nucleotides, the CDR3 is TGTGCCACCAGCAGACTCGGGACTAGCGGGGGGCCGAACACCGGGGAGCTGTTTTTT. Encoded protein: CATSRLGTSGGPNTGELFF. The chain links TRBV15 to TRBJ2-2; 15 bases are shared with TRBD2. With 2 bases clipped from V and 0 bases from J, the junction kept 4 bases outside the gene matches. The CDR3 covers 19 residues. Germline V gene sequence: CDR1 LNHNV, CDR2 YYDKDF (reference sequence).

This rearrangement joins TRBV18 to TRBJ2-1; 10 bases agree with TRBD2. V shed 1 base, J shed 5 bases, and the junction held 5 bases outside the gene matches. Germline V gene sequence: CDR1 KGHSH, CDR2 LQKENI. The CDR3 has 16 amino acids. The CDR3 here is CASSPLAGGPNNEQFF. The CDR3 coding sequence is TGTGCCAGCTCACCACTAGCGGGGGGCCCCAACAATGAGCAGTTCTTC.

The J gene is TRBJ2-4, the V gene TRBV5-4, with D unresolved. V was pared by 2 bases and J by 3 bases, with 9 bases between. The CDR3 contains 14 residues. Germline CDR1 SGHNT, CDR2 YYREEE (reference sequence). CDR3 in amino acids: CASSFQDVKNIQYF. Written as DNA, the CDR3 is TGTGCCAGCAGCTTCCAGGACGTCAAAAACATTCAGTACTTC.

The chain employs TRBV10-2 and TRBJ2-5; the D is unclear. Germline CDR1 reads WSHSY; CDR2 reads SAAADI. The CDR3 totals 13 residues. V was clipped by 3 bases and J by 0 bases, with 5 bases between them. This CDR3 reads CASSDRYQETQYF. CDR3 DNA sequence: TGCGCCAGCAGTGACAGATACCAAGAGACCCAGTACTTC.

The V call is TRBV28, the J call TRBJ2-3; no clear D. Trimming took off 8 bases at V and 1 base at J, with 19 bases between the two ends. This CDR3 contains 16 residues. Germline V gene sequence: CDR1 MDHEN, CDR2 SYDVKM. Here the CDR3 reads CASPPRALPGTDTQYF. For the CDR3, the DNA is TGTGCCAGCCCACCTAGGGCTCTACCTGGCACAGATACGCAGTATTTT.

The chain uses TRBV29-1 and TRBJ2-5, with a tentative D call TRBD2 (6 bases). Deletions cut 2 bases from V and 5 bases from J, with 15 bases between. The CDR3 runs 14 residues. From germline, CDR1 is SQVTM and CDR2 ANQGSEA. In nucleotides, the CDR3 is TGCAGCGTTGAACTCGGGGGAGCGGCGGAGACCCAGTACTTC. This translates into CSVELGGAAETQYF.

The rearrangement links TRBV5-6 to TRBJ2-5, with a weak D call TRBD1 (5 bases). From germline, CDR1 is SGHDT and CDR2 YYEEEE. Trimming took off 0 bases at V and 9 bases at J, with 9 bases between the two ends. The CDR3 has 12 amino acids. The CDR3 sequence: CASSLGLQAQYF. CDR3 sequence (DNA): TGTGCCAGCAGCTTGGGTTTACAGGCCCAGTACTTC. Using reference TRBV5-6 and TRBJ2-5 for the parts outside the CDR3, the full variable domain is DAGVTQSPTHLIKTRGQQVTLRCSPKSGHDTVSWYQQALGQGPQFIFQYYEEEERQRGNFPDRFSGHQFPNYSSELNVNALLLGDSALYLCASSLGLQAQYFGPGTRLLVL.

V gene TRBV6-4 combines with J gene TRBJ2-7; TRBD1 agrees at 7 bases. The CDR3 loop spans 16 amino acids. J gave up 2 bases and V 5 bases, and 12 bases lay outside the gene matches. The germline V gene encodes CDR1 MRHNA and CDR2 SNTAGT. The CDR3 protein is CASSPLTGTDAYEQYF. CDR3 sequence (DNA): TGTGCCAGCAGTCCCCTTACCGGGACAGACGCCTACGAGCAGTACTTC.

This clonotype has a handful of counts. V is TRBV20-1 and J is TRBJ1-1, with 8 bases identical to TRBD1. With 6 bases clipped from V and 5 bases from J, the junction kept 17 bases outside the gene matches. Germline loops: CDR1 DFQATT, CDR2 SNEGSKA (reference sequence). The CDR3 sequence is 16 residues long. CDR3 sequence: CSAPGGRDGVRTEAFF. For the CDR3, the DNA is TGCAGTGCCCCAGGGGGCAGGGACGGGGTTAGGACTGAAGCTTTCTTT.

This chain uses TRBV5-5 with TRBJ2-1, with D unclear. CDR1 and CDR2 (germline): SGHKS, YYEKEE (reference sequence). V lost 4 bases to trimming and J lost 2 bases, with 4 bases between them. The CDR3 runs to 12 residues. CDR3 DNA sequence: TGTGCCAGCAGCGTTACCTACAATGAGCAGTTCTTC. Protein sequence: CASSVTYNEQFF.

V and J are TRBV7-2 and TRBJ2-7; TRBD1 aligns across 7 bases. The CDR3 loop spans 15 amino acids. Trimming cost V 5 bases and J 3 bases; bases outside gene matches: 10. Germline V lookup: CDR1 SGHTA, CDR2 FQGNSA. CDR3 nucleotides: TGTGCCAGCAGCGGCCCGGGACAGTCCCTCTACGAGCAGTACTTC. Translation: CASSGPGQSLYEQYF.

The chain links TRBV2 to TRBJ2-1; 11 bases agree with TRBD1. The CDR3 runs 16 residues. The V segment lost 6 bases and the J segment 5 bases; nucleotides outside the gene matches: 9. Germline V gene lookup returns CDR1 SNHLY and CDR2 FYNNEI. The CDR3 nucleotides read TGTGCCAGCAGCGCCGGGACAGGGGGACTAAACAATGAGCAGTTCTTC. Its translation is CASSAGTGGLNNEQFF.

This clonotype was detected only a few times. J is TRBJ2-5 and V is TRBV29-1; 16 nucleotides match TRBD2. Trimming at V came to 6 bases and at J to 3 bases, leaving 4 bases not matched to a gene. Germline loops: CDR1 SQVTM, CDR2 ANQGSEA. The CDR3 spans 15 residues. CDR3 residues: CSVDGTSGREETQYF. CDR3 sequence (DNA): TGCAGCGTGGACGGGACTAGCGGGAGGGAAGAGACCCAGTACTTC.